The sequence of this TCR beta chain was determined in a study of response to subunit inactivated influenza vaccine. TCRdb reanalysed the RT-PCR reads using MiXCR and keeps one entry per CDR3 protein. Among a few hundred thousand distinct CDR3 sequences listed, around 15% were seen once. General study results and limits: After each seasonal influenza vaccination, few new T cells are recruited, the authors suggested.

Germline loops: CDR1 SNHLY, CDR2 FYNNEI. The CDR3 contains 15 residues. V lost 1 base to trimming and J lost 0 bases, with 7 bases between them. Regarding this clonotype: What it binds is not known.

This chain joins TRBV2 and TRBJ1-3; D remains ambiguous. The sample was PBMCs from blood, taken roughly 12 days after vaccination. This sequence was found in a man aged 45-65 years who received an inactivated influenza vaccine. The CDR3 reads CASSEGAGSGNTIYF. The CDR3 nucleotides are TGTGCCAGCAGTGAAGGGGCAGGCTCTGGAAACACCATATATTTT.